The rows below give T cell receptor beta chains drawn from one sample of a study of T-cell reconstitution after alpha-beta-depleted transplantation in children. TCRdb re-derived calls from the PCR reads in MiXCR, one entry per CDR3 protein. This repertoire shows more than 500,000 distinct CDR3 sequences, roughly 11% found once; its top ten account for around 13%. This material consisted of PBMCs, mostly from graft donor cells, taken 180 days after TCRalphabeta/CD19-depleted stem cell transplant. All receptors derive from a female patient between 2 and 15 years old who had a stem cell transplant for aplastic anemia, so the T cells may come from the graft donor. Each CDR3 is given with its conserved first and last residue. Each record gives: J gene, clone size, D gene, V gene, CDR3 length, CDR3 DNA, CDR3 protein. A D gene is named only where the DNA matches it firmly. Rows give clone size only sometimes, using once, few, many, or a class for an expanded clone.

TRBJ2-3,few,-,TRBV5-1,17,TGCGCCAGCAGCTTCGGACGATCCGGGGGTAGCACAGATACGCAGTATTTT,CASSFGRSGGSTDTQYF
TRBJ2-1,-,TRBD2,TRBV24-1,15,TGTGCCACCAGTGACTCGGGACTAGCCAACAATGAGCAGTTCTTC,CATSDSGLANNEQFF
TRBJ2-3,few,TRBD2,TRBV5-1,14,TGCGCCAGCAGCTTGGTCGGGGGGGGAGATACGCAGTATTTT,CASSLVGGGDTQYF
TRBJ2-2,few,-,TRBV7-3,15,TGTGCCAGCAGCCCCCAAGCGTTGGCCACCGGGGAGCTGTTTTTT,CASSPQALATGELFF
TRBJ1-2,-,-,TRBV12-3/TRBV12-4,13,TGTGCCAGCAGTCGACGTATCAGAGGTGGCTACACCTTC,CASSRRIRGGYTF
TRBJ2-1,-,TRBD2,TRBV19,16,TGTGCCAGTAGAAGGTCGAGTTCTAGCGGGAGCAATGAGCAGTTCTTC,CASRRSSSSGSNEQFF
TRBJ2-1,many,TRBD2,TRBV12-3/TRBV12-4,12,TGTGCCAGCAGTGCTAGCGGGAGAGAGCAGTTCTTC,CASSASGREQFF
TRBJ2-7,-,TRBD1,TRBV12-3/TRBV12-4,15,TGTGCCAGCACCCCGGGACAGGGGGGCTCCTACGAGCAGTACTTC,CASTPGQGGSYEQYF
TRBJ2-3,-,-,TRBV20-1,13,TGCAGTGCTAGAGAAGGCAGCTTCGATACGCAGTATTTT,CSAREGSFDTQYF
TRBJ1-5,-,-,TRBV12-3/TRBV12-4,15,TGTGCCAGCAGCCCGAAGGGCAGGGGCAATCAGCCCCAGCATTTT,CASSPKGRGNQPQHF
TRBJ1-2,-,TRBD1,TRBV18,16,TGTGCCAGCTCACCAATGACAAGCCAGGGGGGATATGGCTACACCTTC,CASSPMTSQGGYGYTF
TRBJ1-1,many,-,TRBV29-1,13,TGCAGCGTTGGACAGGTCCCTCCCACTGAAGCTTTCTTT,CSVGQVPPTEAFF
TRBJ2-1,few,-,TRBV12-3/TRBV12-4,14,TGTGCCACAGGGGCAGCATGGGTCTACAATGAGCAGTTCTTC,CATGAAWVYNEQFF
TRBJ1-1,few,-,TRBV7-9,13,TGTGCCAGCAGCAAGGGGTATAGTCTTGAAGCTTTCTTT,CASSKGYSLEAFF
TRBJ2-1,-,-,TRBV7-2,13,TGTGCCAGCAGCTTGCCCCCGGACAATGAGCAGTTCTTC,CASSLPPDNEQFF
TRBJ2-1,-,-,TRBV7-8,13,TGTGCCAGCAGCTTAGCAGACATTAGAGAGCAGTTCTTC,CASSLADIREQFF
TRBJ1-2,few,TRBD1,TRBV5-1,14,TGCGCCAGCAGCCCGACAGGGGGAGGTATGGGCTACACCTTC,CASSPTGGGMGYTF
TRBJ2-2,few,TRBD2,TRBV14,15,TGTGCCAGCAGCCGGGTCGGGAGGTCGACCGGGGAGCTGTTTTTT,CASSRVGRSTGELFF
TRBJ1-5,-,-,TRBV30,14,TGTGCCTGCTCCAGGGAAAGAGGGGATCAGCCCCAGCATTTT,CACSRERGDQPQHF
TRBJ2-2,-,-,TRBV29-1,15,TGCAGCGTTGGGGATGAGCAGCTCGCCACCGGGGAGCTGTTTTTT,CSVGDEQLATGELFF
TRBJ2-5,many,-,TRBV21-1,15,TGTGCCAGCAGCAGACGACTAGCCCTCCAAGAGACCCAGTACTTC,CASSRRLALQETQYF
TRBJ1-3,-,TRBD1,TRBV9,17,TGTGCCAGCAGCGTACAGGACAGGGGCCTGCGGAGAAACACCATATATTTT,CASSVQDRGLRRNTIYF
TRBJ2-7,few,-,TRBV5-1,14,TGCGCCAGCAGCTTAGATCCGGTTTTCCACGAGCAGTACTTC,CASSLDPVFHEQYF
TRBJ1-2,-,TRBD1,TRBV28,14,TGTGCCAGCAGTTCCGCCGGGACAGCGTATGGCTACACCTTC,CASSSAGTAYGYTF
TRBJ2-1,few,TRBD2,TRBV9,13,TGTGCCAGCAGCGTAGCCTGGCGGGGGGAGCAGTTCTTC,CASSVAWRGEQFF
TRBJ2-3,few,-,TRBV21-1,17,TGTGCCAGCACCAACTCTTCCGGGCCAGGGCCGGAGAATACGCAGTATTTT,CASTNSSGPGPENTQYF
TRBJ2-4,few,-,TRBV2,12,TGTGCCAGCGGCGGACCGGGAAACATTCAGTACTTC,CASGGPGNIQYF
TRBJ1-1,few,-,TRBV18,13,TGTGCCAGCTCACCAGACATGAACACTGAAGCTTTCTTT,CASSPDMNTEAFF
TRBJ2-1,few,-,TRBV20-1,15,TGCAGTGCTAGAGATCCAACTAGTCGCGACAATGAGCAGTTCTTC,CSARDPTSRDNEQFF
TRBJ2-3,few,TRBD2,TRBV28,16,TGTGCCAGCAGTGCGATAGTAGCGGGATTCACAGATACGCAGTATTTT,CASSAIVAGFTDTQYF
TRBJ1-4,-,-,TRBV5-1,14,TGCGCCAGCAGCTCTAGGGGGGCAGATGAAAAACTGTTTTTT,CASSSRGADEKLFF
TRBJ2-1,-,TRBD2,TRBV6-2/TRBV6-3,14,TGTGCCAGCAGCCGCGGGAGTGCCTACAATGAGCAGTTCTTC,CASSRGSAYNEQFF
TRBJ2-5,few,TRBD1,TRBV4-1,15,TGCGCCAGCAGCCAAGTTGGGACAGGCCAAGAGACCCAGTACTTC,CASSQVGTGQETQYF
TRBJ1-1,-,-,TRBV20-1,12,TGCAGTGCTAGGTACAAGAACACTGAAGCTTTCTTT,CSARYKNTEAFF
TRBJ1-1,-,-,TRBV19,17,TGTGCCAGTAGTGCCCTCGTGGACTGGCCGAAAGATACTGAAGCTTTCTTT,CASSALVDWPKDTEAFF
TRBJ2-1,-,TRBD2,TRBV7-2,17,TGTGCCAGCAGCTTAGTAGGCAGCGGGAGGGAGAGAAGTGAGCAGTTCTTC,CASSLVGSGRERSEQFF
TRBJ2-7,-,TRBD2,TRBV5-1,15,TGCGCCAGCAGCTCGACATCTAGCGGGACTTACGAGCAGTACTTC,CASSSTSSGTYEQYF
TRBJ2-1,-,-,TRBV29-1,14,TGCAGCGTTGAGGCTGGCTACCAGTACAATGAGCAGTTCTTC,CSVEAGYQYNEQFF
TRBJ2-6,once,-,TRBV7-6,15,TGTGCCAGCAGCCCTGGACCCTCTGGGGCCAACGTCCTGACTTTC,CASSPGPSGANVLTF
TRBJ2-2,-,TRBD2,TRBV27,16,TGTGCCAGCAGTCTACTAGCGGGGGGGACCGGCGGGGAGCTGTTTTTT,CASSLLAGGTGGELFF
TRBJ2-7,once,-,TRBV9,14,TGTGCCAGCAGCAGTGGACGGACTACCTACGAGCAGTACTTC,CASSSGRTTYEQYF
TRBJ2-2,few,-,TRBV6-5,15,TGTGCCAGCAACCCACGGACTCCTAACACCGGGGAGCTGTTTTTT,CASNPRTPNTGELFF
TRBJ2-7,-,TRBD2,TRBV12-3/TRBV12-4,15,TGTGCCAGCAGTTTGAGGCTAGCGGGAGATGGCGAGCAGTACTTC,CASSLRLAGDGEQYF
TRBJ2-3,few,TRBD2,TRBV6-5,19,TGTGCCAGCAGTTACCCTGGGCTTATACTAGCGGGAGGGCCGGATACGCAGTATTTT,CASSYPGLILAGGPDTQYF
TRBJ2-7,-,TRBD2,TRBV20-1,14,TGCAGTGCTAGAGTGGGAGGGCCGGGAAGCGAGCAGTACTTC,CSARVGGPGSEQYF
TRBJ1-6,few,-,TRBV27,12,TGTGCCAGCAGCCCCAACAGGGTGGCCCTCCACTTT,CASSPNRVALHF
TRBJ2-1,-,TRBD2,TRBV24-1,16,TGTGCCACCAGGGGGACCGGGACTAGCGGACACAATGAGCAGTTCTTC,CATRGTGTSGHNEQFF
TRBJ2-3,few,TRBD2,TRBV20-1,16,TGCAGTGCTATTAGCCGAGCTAGCGGGTTACTGGATACGCAGTATTTT,CSAISRASGLLDTQYF
TRBJ2-1,-,TRBD2,TRBV5-1,17,TGCGCCAGCCAATTGGAGAGGACTAGCGGACCCTACAATGAGCAGTTCTTC,CASQLERTSGPYNEQFF
TRBJ2-2,-,TRBD1,TRBV24-1,15,TGTGCCACCAGTGATCACAGGGGGAACACCGGGGAGCTGTTTTTT,CATSDHRGNTGELFF
TRBJ2-7,-,TRBD1,TRBV7-3,14,TGTGCCAGCAGCTTGTACCCAGGGGGCAACGAGCAGTACTTC,CASSLYPGGNEQYF
TRBJ2-5,few,TRBD2,TRBV14,21,TGTGCCAGCAGCCAAGAAGGCCTAAACCCCCCTAGCGGGAGCTGGCAAGAGACCCAGTACTTC,CASSQEGLNPPSGSWQETQYF
TRBJ2-1,few,TRBD1,TRBV12-3/TRBV12-4,14,TGTGCCAGCAGTTTGACAGGGGGGGCATCGGAGCAGTTCTTC,CASSLTGGASEQFF
TRBJ1-2,few,TRBD1,TRBV20-1,15,TGCAGTGCTAGAGCCCGGGACAGGGGTTACTATGGCTACACCTTC,CSARARDRGYYGYTF
TRBJ2-6,few,-,TRBV27,18,TGTGCCAGCAGTATGGCCGGCGGGCGGGGCTGGGGGGCCAACGTCCTGACTTTC,CASSMAGGRGWGANVLTF
TRBJ2-1,-,TRBD2,TRBV20-1,19,TGCAGTGCGAACCACCCGGGACTAGCGGGACGCCGCTCCTACAATGAGCAGTTCTTC,CSANHPGLAGRRSYNEQFF
TRBJ1-2,-,TRBD1,TRBV18,14,TGTGCCAGCTCACCGTCGACAGGGCTCTATGGCTACACCTTC,CASSPSTGLYGYTF
TRBJ2-3,few,-,TRBV20-1,13,TGCAGTGCCCTGACACAGGCTGAAGATACGCAGTATTTT,CSALTQAEDTQYF
TRBJ2-3,few,TRBD1,TRBV5-1,16,TGCGCCAGCAGCTGGGGACAACAGGGGGCAAAAGATACGCAGTATTTT,CASSWGQQGAKDTQYF